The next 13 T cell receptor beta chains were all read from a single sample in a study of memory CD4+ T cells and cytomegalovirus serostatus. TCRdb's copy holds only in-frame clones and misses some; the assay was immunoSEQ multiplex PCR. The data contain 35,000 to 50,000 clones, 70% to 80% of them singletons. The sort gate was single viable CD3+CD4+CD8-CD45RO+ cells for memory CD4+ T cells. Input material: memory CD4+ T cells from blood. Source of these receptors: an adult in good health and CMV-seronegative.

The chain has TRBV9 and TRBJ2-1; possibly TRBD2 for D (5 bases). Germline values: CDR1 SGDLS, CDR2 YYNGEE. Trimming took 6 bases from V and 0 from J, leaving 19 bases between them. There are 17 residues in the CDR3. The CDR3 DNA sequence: TGTGCCAGCACCACCCTCGCGGCAACTAGCTCCTACAATGAGCAGTTCTTC. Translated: CASTTLAATSSYNEQFF.

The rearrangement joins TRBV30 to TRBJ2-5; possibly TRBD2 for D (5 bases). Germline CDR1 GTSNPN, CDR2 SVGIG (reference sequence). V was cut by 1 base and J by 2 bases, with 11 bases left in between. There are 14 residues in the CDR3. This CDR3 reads CAWSGQPGQETQYF. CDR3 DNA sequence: TGTGCCTGGAGTGGCCAGCCGGGGCAAGAGACCCAGTACTTC.

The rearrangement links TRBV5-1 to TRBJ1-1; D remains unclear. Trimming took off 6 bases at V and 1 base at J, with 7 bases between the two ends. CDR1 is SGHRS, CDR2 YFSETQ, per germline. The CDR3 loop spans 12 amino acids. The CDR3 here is CASTDSNTEAFF. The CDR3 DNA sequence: TGCGCCAGCACTGATTCGAACACTGAAGCTTTCTTT. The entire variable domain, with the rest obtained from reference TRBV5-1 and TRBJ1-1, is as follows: KAGVTQTPRYLIKTRGQQVTLSCSPISGHRSVSWYQQTPGQGLQFLFEYFSETQRNKGNFPGRFSGRQFSNSRSEMNVSTLELGDSALYLCASTDSNTEAFFGQGTRLTVV.

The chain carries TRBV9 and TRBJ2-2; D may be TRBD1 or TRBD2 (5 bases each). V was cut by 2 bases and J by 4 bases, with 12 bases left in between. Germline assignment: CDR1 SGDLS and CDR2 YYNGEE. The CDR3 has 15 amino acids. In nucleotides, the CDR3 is TGTGCCAGCAGCGTCCTGGGGGAGAGCACCGGGGAGCTGTTTTTT. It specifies CASSVLGESTGELFF.

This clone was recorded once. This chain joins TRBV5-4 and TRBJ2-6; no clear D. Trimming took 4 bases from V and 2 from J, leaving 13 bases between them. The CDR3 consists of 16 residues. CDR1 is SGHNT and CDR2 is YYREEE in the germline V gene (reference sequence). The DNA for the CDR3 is TGTGCCAGCAGCCAAGCTGACGGGCCTGGGGCCAACGTCCTGACTTTC. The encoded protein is CASSQADGPGANVLTF.

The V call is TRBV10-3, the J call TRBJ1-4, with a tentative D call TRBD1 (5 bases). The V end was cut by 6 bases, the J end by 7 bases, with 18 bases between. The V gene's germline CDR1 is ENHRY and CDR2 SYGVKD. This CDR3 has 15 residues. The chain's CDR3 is CAIRSEWVQGEKLFF. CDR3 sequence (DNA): TGTGCCATCAGGTCTGAATGGGTTCAGGGTGAAAAACTGTTTTTT.

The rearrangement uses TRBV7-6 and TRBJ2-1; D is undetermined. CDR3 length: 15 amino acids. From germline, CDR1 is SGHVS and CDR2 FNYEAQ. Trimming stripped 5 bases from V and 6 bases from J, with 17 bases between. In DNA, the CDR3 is TGTGCCAGCAGCCTCGCGGCCCCGCCTGGCAATGAGCAGTTCTTC. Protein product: CASSLAAPPGNEQFF. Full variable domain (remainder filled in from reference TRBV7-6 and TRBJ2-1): GAGVSQSPRYKVTKRGQDVALRCDPISGHVSLYWYRQALGQGPEFLTYFNYEAQQDKSGLPNDRFSAERPEGSISTLTIQRTEQRDSAMYRCASSLAAPPGNEQFFGPGTRLTVL.

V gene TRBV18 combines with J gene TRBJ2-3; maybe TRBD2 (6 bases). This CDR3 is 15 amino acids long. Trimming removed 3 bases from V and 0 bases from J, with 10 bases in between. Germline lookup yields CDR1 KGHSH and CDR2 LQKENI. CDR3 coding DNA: TGTGCCAGCTCACCCGGGGGACTGAGCACAGATACGCAGTATTTT. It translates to CASSPGGLSTDTQYF.

The DNA for the CDR3 is TGTGCCAGCAGCTTAACCCAACAGGGCCCCAACACTGAAGCTTTCTTT. It encodes CASSLTQQGPNTEAFF. The gene calls are TRBV11-3 and TRBJ1-1, with a tentative D call TRBD1 (6 bases). CDR3 length: 16 amino acids. V lost 2 bases and J 2 bases, leaving 15 bases between the germline ends. Germline V gene data show CDR1 as SGHNT and CDR2 as YENEEA.

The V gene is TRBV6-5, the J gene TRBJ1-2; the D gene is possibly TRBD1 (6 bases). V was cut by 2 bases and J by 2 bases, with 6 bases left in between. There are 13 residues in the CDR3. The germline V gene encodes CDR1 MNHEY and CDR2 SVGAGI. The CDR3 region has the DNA TGTGCCAGCAGTTACCAGGGGAACTATGGCTACACCTTC. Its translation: CASSYQGNYGYTF.

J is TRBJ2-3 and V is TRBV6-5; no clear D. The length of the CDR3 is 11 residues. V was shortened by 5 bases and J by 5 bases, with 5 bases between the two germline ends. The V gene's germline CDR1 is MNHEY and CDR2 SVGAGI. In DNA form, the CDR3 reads TGTGCCAGCAGTGAAAAAGATACGCAGTATTTT. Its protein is CASSEKDTQYF.

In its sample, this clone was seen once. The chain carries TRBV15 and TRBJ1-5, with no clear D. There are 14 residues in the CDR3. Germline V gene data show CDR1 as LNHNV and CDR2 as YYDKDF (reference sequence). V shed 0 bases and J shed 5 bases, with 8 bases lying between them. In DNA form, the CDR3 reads TGTGCCACCAGCAGAGACCGCGGGGATCAGCCCCAGCATTTT. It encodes CATSRDRGDQPQHF.

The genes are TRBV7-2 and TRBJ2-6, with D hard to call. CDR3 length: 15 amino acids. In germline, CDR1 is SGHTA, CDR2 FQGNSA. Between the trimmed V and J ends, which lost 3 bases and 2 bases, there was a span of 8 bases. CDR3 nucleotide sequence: TGTGCCAGCAGCTTCAATGTAGCTGGGGCCAACGTCCTGACTTTC. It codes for CASSFNVAGANVLTF. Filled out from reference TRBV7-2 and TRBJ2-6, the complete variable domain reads GAGVSQSPSNKVTEKGKDVELRCDPISGHTALYWYRQSLGQGLEFLIYFQGNSAPDKSGLPSDRFSAERTGGSVSTLTIQRTQQEDSAVYLCASSFNVAGANVLTFGAGSRLTVL.